Shown below are 21 T cell receptor beta chains from a single sample sequenced in a study of T cells in Graves' hyperthyroidism and ophthalmopathy. Using RNA transcripts as the source, TCR beta CDR3 regions were amplified. Carried out on the TCR CDR3, a first-round RT-PCR used the HTBI primer set. TCRdb re-called the multiplex PCR reads with MiXCR, one entry per CDR3 protein. The sample has about 530,000 distinct CDR3 sequences, 15% to 20% seen once. The sample comprised blood. The receptors stem from a woman aged 18-30 years with Graves' ophthalmopathy.

Points on this clonotype: A much larger clone differs by one base, so this may be a read error. The chain combines TRBV28 with TRBJ2-1; the D gene is possibly TRBD2 (5 bases). Near its end, the DNA agrees better with TRBJ2-7, so the J call may be wrong. The CDR3 consists of 18 residues. The V gene's germline CDR1 is MDHEN and CDR2 SYDVKM. This chain's CDR3 is CASSLPPIQRSNYNEQYF. The DNA for the CDR3 is TGTGCCAGCAGTTTACCCCCAATCCAGCGGAGCAATTACAATGAGCAGTACTTC.

The V gene is TRBV27, the J gene TRBJ1-2, with 9 bases that match TRBD1. The CDR3 runs 14 residues. The junction had 6 bases not matched to a gene; V was cut back by 4 bases and J by 6 bases. Germline lookup yields CDR1 MNHEY and CDR2 SMNVEV (reference sequence). CDR3 in DNA: TGTGCCAGCAGTTCCGGGACAGGGACGGATGGCTACACCTTC. Amino acid sequence: CASSSGTGTDGYTF.

The V gene is TRBV4-2, the J gene TRBJ2-1; 9 bases align to TRBD1. V trimming: 5 bases; J trimming: 7 bases; junction bases outside the gene matches: 18. The germline V gene encodes CDR1 LGHNA and CDR2 YNFKEQ. CDR3 length equals 18 residues. The CDR3, as DNA: TGTGCCAGCAGCTCCGCACGCTCCGGGACAGGGTTCGGAAATGAGCAGTTCTTC. Its translation: CASSSARSGTGFGNEQFF.

This clonotype was detected many times. The chain carries TRBV7-2 and TRBJ2-3; D unclear. Germline lookup yields CDR1 SGHTA and CDR2 FQGNSA. This CDR3 spans 14 amino acids. Trimming took 4 bases from V and 3 from J, leaving 11 bases between them. The CDR3 protein is CASSSSTVTDTQYF. The CDR3 DNA follows: TGTGCCAGCAGCTCGTCGACGGTTACAGATACGCAGTATTTT.

This sequence joins TRBV5-5 and TRBJ1-5; D call uncertain. The germline CDR1 and CDR2 sequences are SGHKS and YYEKEE (reference sequence). V was trimmed by 1 base and J by 4 bases, leaving 12 bases between them. CDR3 length: 15 amino acids. The DNA of the CDR3 is TGTGCCAGCAGCTTGATTTGGACGGGTAATCAGCCCCAGCATTTT. Translated, it gives CASSLIWTGNQPQHF.

This clonotype has a count of ten or more. The J gene is TRBJ1-2, the V gene TRBV7-2; D is uncertain. Trimming removed 1 base from V and 4 bases from J, with 10 bases in between. This CDR3 is 14 amino acids long. The germline V gene encodes CDR1 SGHTA and CDR2 FQGNSA. The CDR3 loop is CASSLDWGTYGYTF. CDR3 DNA sequence: TGTGCCAGCAGCTTAGATTGGGGTACCTATGGCTACACCTTC.

This clonotype was detected a few times. A read error may produce the germline difference seen at one junction end. The chain couples TRBV10-3 to TRBJ2-2; 7 bases match TRBD1. CDR3 length equals 17 residues. CDR1 ENHRY and CDR2 SYGVKD come from the germline V gene. The CDR3 loop reads CAISDFTGTVATGELLF. The CDR3 DNA reads as TGTGCCATCAGTGATTTCACCGGGACAGTTGCCACCGGGGAGCTGCTTTTT.

V usage is TRBV29-1 and J usage is TRBJ2-3; no clear D gene. CDR1 is SQVTM and CDR2 is ANQGSEA in the germline V gene. V lost 2 bases and J 4 bases, leaving 4 bases between the germline ends. This CDR3 spans 11 amino acids. CDR3 nucleotides: TGCAGCGTTGAAAGTGCAGATACGCAGTATTTT. It codes for CSVESADTQYF.

This clonotype showed up many times. The genes are TRBV6-5 and TRBJ2-1; 8 bases map to TRBD2. J gave up 8 bases and V 0 bases, and 6 bases lay outside the gene matches. Germline V gene sequence: CDR1 MNHEY, CDR2 SVGAGI. The CDR3 consists of 15 residues. This CDR3 is CASSYSGRGVHEQFF. The CDR3 DNA reads as TGTGCCAGCAGTTACTCTGGGCGGGGGGTGCATGAGCAGTTCTTC.

As concerns this clonotype: This clone may be a read error of a much larger clone one base away. CDR3 protein: CAGSELRGNTGELFF. DNA for the CDR3: TGTGCCGGCAGTGAATTAAGGGGGAACACCGGGGAGCTGTTTTTT. This chain connects TRBV2 to TRBJ2-2, with a tentative D call TRBD1 (5 bases). Looked up from germline, CDR1 is SNHLY and CDR2 is FYNNEI. The CDR3 sequence is 15 residues long.

Only a few counts were recorded for this clonotype. The gene calls are TRBV15 and TRBJ1-5; no reliable D call. The CDR3 has 13 residues. Per the germline V gene, CDR1 is LNHNV and CDR2 is YYDKDF (reference sequence). Trimming removed 1 base from V and 0 bases from J, with 1 base in between. CDR3: CATSRVSNQPQHF. In DNA form, the CDR3 reads TGTGCCACCAGCAGAGTTAGCAATCAGCCCCAGCATTTT.

In this sample, this clonotype turned up a few times. V is TRBV20-1 and J is TRBJ2-7; 9 bases line up with TRBD2. V was clipped by 3 bases and J by 2 bases; unmatched bases: 2. Germline values: CDR1 DFQATT, CDR2 SNEGSKA (reference sequence). This CDR3 contains 13 residues. In nucleotides, the CDR3 is TGCAGTGCTAGGTCTAGCGGGACCTACGAGCAGTACTTC. As protein: CSARSSGTYEQYF.

V is TRBV3-1 and J is TRBJ2-1; the match to TRBD2 covers 10 bases. This CDR3 has 19 amino acids. Losses at the gene ends were 0 bases for V and 4 bases for J; bases not matched to a gene: 12. Germline CDR1 and CDR2: LGHDT and YNNKEL (reference sequence). CDR3 protein: CASSQDVRASGRGYNEQFF. The CDR3 nucleotides read TGTGCCAGCAGCCAAGATGTCAGGGCTAGCGGGAGAGGGTACAATGAGCAGTTCTTC.

The CDR3 nucleotides are TGTGCCAGCAGCGCGAGCGGTTCTCCATTCAATGAGCAGTTCTTC. Encoded protein: CASSASGSPFNEQFF. J is TRBJ2-1 and V is TRBV9, with D tentatively TRBD2 (5 bases). Germline values: CDR1 SGDLS, CDR2 YYNGEE. V shed 3 bases and J shed 6 bases, with 16 bases lying between them. The CDR3 loop spans 15 amino acids.

The sample holds many counts of this clonotype. V and J are TRBV5-1 and TRBJ1-1; the D gene is possibly TRBD1 (5 bases). Trimming pared 0 bases from V and 1 base from J, leaving 10 bases between. Germline CDR1 SGHRS, CDR2 YFSETQ. This CDR3 is built from 15 residues. In DNA, the CDR3 is TGCGCCAGCAGCTTGGCCGCAGGGTCGAACACTGAAGCTTTCTTT. It codes for CASSLAAGSNTEAFF.

This clonotype appeared many times. V usage is TRBV27 and J usage is TRBJ1-1; D ambiguous. The V gene lost 6 bases and the J gene lost 10 bases, with 12 bases spanning the gap. This CDR3 is 11 amino acids long. Germline CDR1 MNHEY, CDR2 SMNVEV (reference sequence). CDR3 nucleotide sequence: TGTGCCAGCAGGGACCCAAGGCGAGCTTTCTTT. It encodes CASRDPRRAFF.

There are many counts of this clonotype. The gene calls are TRBV7-2 and TRBJ1-1, with D possibly TRBD1 on 6 matching bases. The CDR3 spans 16 residues. The V end was cut by 1 base, the J end by 0 bases, with 12 bases between. The germline gives CDR1 SGHTA, CDR2 FQGNSA. The CDR3 DNA follows: TGTGCCAGCAGCTTAGAGGGGGGAATCATGAACACTGAAGCTTTCTTT. It is translated as CASSLEGGIMNTEAFF.

The rearrangement joins TRBV10-3 to TRBJ1-5; D not certain. Germline CDR1 and CDR2: ENHRY and SYGVKD. The V end was cut by 3 bases, the J end by 6 bases, with 12 bases between. CDR3 length: 14 residues. This CDR3 reads CAISDEERGQPQHF. The CDR3 DNA reads TGTGCCATCAGTGATGAGGAAAGAGGTCAGCCCCAGCATTTT.

This clonotype was counted between two and nine times. The chain has TRBV19 and TRBJ1-5; D may be TRBD1 (6 bases). The V gene lost 7 bases and the J gene lost 9 bases, with 13 bases spanning the gap. This CDR3 is built from 12 residues. Per germline, CDR1 LNHDA and CDR2 SQIVND (reference sequence). CDR3 protein: CASNYQGGPQHF. Here the CDR3 DNA reads TGTGCCAGTAATTATCAAGGGGGGCCCCAGCATTTT.

This clonotype was detected a few times. This chain connects TRBV15 to TRBJ1-2; possibly TRBD1 for D (5 bases). Looked up from germline, CDR1 is LNHNV and CDR2 is YYDKDF (reference sequence). V gave up 3 bases and J gave up 3 bases, with 17 bases separating them. This CDR3 contains 16 residues. For the CDR3, the DNA is TGTGCCACCAGCAGCCTCGGGCAGGGTAACTACTATGGCTACACCTTC. Amino acid sequence: CATSSLGQGNYYGYTF.

As to this clonotype: One junction end disagrees with the germline gene, perhaps due to a read error. The CDR3 spells CSGVRDTQEAQYF. In nucleotides, the CDR3 is TGCAGTGGCGTCCGGGACACCCAAGAGGCCCAGTACTTC. This chain links TRBV20-1 with TRBJ2-5; D is possibly TRBD1 (6 bases). The CDR3 consists of 13 residues. The germline gives CDR1 DFQATT, CDR2 SNEGSKA (reference sequence).